In its sample, the clone carrying this TCR beta chain was seen a few times. The data stem from a study of blood T cell repertoires in COVID-19. The repertoire was sequenced with immunoSEQ multiplex PCR; TCRdb's copy has only in-frame clones and lacks some. The sample comprises 25,000 to 30,000 clones, approximately 84% of which are singletons, and 8% to 10% rests with the top ten. The CDR3 covers 13 residues. V shed 3 bases and J 6 bases; nucleotides not matched to a gene: 2. Germline V lookup: CDR1 GTSNPN, CDR2 SVGIG (reference sequence). The sample consisted of peripheral blood. The chain carries TRBV30 and TRBJ1-6; 7 bases align to TRBD1. This TCR was sampled from a man aged 80 or over with active COVID-19. The CDR3 reads CAWRQGSNSPLHF. The CDR3 DNA follows: TGTGCCTGGAGACAGGGGAGTAATTCACCCCTCCACTTT.